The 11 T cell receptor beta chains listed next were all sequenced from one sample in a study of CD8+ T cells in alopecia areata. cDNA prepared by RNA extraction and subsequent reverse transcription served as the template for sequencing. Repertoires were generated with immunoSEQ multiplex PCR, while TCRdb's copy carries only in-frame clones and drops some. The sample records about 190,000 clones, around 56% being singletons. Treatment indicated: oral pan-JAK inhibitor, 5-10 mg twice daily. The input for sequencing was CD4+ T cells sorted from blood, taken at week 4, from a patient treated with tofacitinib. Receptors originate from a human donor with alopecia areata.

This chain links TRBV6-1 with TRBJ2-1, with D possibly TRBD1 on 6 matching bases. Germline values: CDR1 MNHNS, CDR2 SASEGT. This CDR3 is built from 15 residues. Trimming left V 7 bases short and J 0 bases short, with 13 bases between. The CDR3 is CASKYRGSSYNEQFF. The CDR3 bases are TGTGCCAGCAAGTATAGGGGGAGCTCCTACAATGAGCAGTTCTTC.

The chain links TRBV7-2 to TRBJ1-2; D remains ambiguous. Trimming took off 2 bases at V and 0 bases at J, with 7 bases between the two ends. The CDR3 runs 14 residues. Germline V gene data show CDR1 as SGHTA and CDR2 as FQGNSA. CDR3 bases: TGTGCCAGCAGCTTAATAAAGGCTAACTATGGCTACACCTTC. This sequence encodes CASSLIKANYGYTF.

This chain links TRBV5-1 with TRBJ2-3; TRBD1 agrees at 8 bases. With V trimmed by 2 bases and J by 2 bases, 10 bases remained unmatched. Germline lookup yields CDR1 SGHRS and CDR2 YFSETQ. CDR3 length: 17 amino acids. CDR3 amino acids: CASSLIGQGGDTDTQYF. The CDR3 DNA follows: TGCGCCAGCAGCTTAATTGGACAGGGCGGGGACACAGATACGCAGTATTTT.

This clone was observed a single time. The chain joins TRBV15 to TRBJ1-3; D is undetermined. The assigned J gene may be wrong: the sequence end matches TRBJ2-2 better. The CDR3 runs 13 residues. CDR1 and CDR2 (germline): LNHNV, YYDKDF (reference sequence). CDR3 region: CATSRAAGGELFF. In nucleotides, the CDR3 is TGTGCCACCAGCAGAGCTGCAGGTGGGGAGCTGTTTTTT.

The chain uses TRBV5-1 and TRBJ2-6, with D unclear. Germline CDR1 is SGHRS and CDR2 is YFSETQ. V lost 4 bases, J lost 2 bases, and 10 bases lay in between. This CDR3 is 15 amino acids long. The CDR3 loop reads CASSPVVAGANVLTF. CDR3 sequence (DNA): TGCGCCAGCAGCCCCGTGGTGGCTGGGGCCAACGTCCTGACTTTC. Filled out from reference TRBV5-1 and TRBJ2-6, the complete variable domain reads KAGVTQTPRYLIKTRGQQVTLSCSPISGHRSVSWYQQTPGQGLQFLFEYFSETQRNKGNFPGRFSGRQFSNSRSEMNVSTLELGDSALYLCASSPVVAGANVLTFGAGSRLTVL.

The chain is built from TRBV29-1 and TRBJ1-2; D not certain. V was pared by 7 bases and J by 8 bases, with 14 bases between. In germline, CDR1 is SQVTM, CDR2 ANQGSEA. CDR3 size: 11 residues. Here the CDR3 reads CSGHTSSGYTF. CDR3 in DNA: TGCAGCGGCCATACATCTTCGGGCTACACCTTC.

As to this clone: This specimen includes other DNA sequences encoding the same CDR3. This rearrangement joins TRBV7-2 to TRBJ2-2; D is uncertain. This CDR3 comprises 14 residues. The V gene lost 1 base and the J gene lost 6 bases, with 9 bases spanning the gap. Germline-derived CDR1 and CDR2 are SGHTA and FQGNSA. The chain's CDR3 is CASSLDQGPGELFF. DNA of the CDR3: TGTGCCAGCAGCTTAGACCAAGGGCCCGGGGAGCTGTTTTTT.

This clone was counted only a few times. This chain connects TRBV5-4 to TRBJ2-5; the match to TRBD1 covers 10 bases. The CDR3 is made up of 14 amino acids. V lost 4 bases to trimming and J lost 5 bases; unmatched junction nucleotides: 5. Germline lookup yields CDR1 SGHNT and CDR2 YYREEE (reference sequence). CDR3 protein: CASSRQGARETQYF. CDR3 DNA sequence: TGTGCCAGCAGCCGACAGGGGGCACGGGAGACCCAGTACTTC.

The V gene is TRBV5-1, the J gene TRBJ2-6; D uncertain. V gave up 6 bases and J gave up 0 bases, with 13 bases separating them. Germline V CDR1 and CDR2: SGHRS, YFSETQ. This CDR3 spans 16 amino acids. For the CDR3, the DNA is TGCGCCAGCACCTCCGGGTTTTCCTCTGGGGCCAACGTCCTGACTTTC. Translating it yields CASTSGFSSGANVLTF.

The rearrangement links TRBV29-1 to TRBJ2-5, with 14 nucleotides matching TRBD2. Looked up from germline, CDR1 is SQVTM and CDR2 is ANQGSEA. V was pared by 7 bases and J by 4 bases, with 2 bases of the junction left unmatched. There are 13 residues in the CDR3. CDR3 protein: CSGLAGGVETQYF. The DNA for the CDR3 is TGCAGCGGACTAGCGGGAGGGGTAGAGACCCAGTACTTC.

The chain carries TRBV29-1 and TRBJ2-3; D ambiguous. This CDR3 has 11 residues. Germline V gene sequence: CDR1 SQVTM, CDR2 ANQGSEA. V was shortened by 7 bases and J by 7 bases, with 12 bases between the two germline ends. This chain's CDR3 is CSALVLNTQYF. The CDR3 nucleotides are TGCAGCGCCTTAGTCCTCAATACGCAGTATTTT.